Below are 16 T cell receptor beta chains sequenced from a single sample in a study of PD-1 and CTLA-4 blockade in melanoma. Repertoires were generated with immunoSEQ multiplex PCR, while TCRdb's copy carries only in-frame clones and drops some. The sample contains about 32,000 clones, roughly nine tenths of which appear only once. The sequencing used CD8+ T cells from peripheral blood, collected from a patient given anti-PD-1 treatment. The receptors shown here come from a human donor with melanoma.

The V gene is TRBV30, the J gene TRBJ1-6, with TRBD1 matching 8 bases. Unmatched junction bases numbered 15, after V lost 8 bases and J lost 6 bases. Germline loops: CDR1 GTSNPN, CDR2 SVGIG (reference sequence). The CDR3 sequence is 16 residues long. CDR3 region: CAGEGTGDFSNSPLHF. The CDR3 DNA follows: TGTGCCGGAGAGGGGACAGGTGATTTCTCTAATTCACCCCTCCACTTT.

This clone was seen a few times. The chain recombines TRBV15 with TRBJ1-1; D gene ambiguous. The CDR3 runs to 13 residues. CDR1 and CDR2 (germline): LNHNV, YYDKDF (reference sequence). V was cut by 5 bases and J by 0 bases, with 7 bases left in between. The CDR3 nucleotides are TGTGCCACCAGCGGCAGCGTGAACACTGAAGCTTTCTTT. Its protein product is CATSGSVNTEAFF. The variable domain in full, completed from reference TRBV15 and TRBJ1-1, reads DAMVIQNPRYQVTQFGKPVTLSCSQTLNHNVMYWYQQKSSQAPKLLFHYYDKDFNNEADTPDNFQSRRPNTSFCFLDIRSPGLGDTAMYLCATSGSVNTEAFFGQGTRLTVV.

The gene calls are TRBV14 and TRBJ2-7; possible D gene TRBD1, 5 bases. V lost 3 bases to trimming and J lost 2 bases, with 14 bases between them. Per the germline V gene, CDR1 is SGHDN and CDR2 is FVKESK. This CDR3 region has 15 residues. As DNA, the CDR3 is TGTGCCAGCAGCCAGGCGACAGACAACCCCTACGAGCAGTACTTC. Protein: CASSQATDNPYEQYF.

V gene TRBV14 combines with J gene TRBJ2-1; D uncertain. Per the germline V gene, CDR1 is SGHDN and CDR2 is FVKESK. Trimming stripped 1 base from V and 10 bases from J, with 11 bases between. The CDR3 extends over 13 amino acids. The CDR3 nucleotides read TGTGCCAGCAGCCAAGTCGGATTCGGCGAGCAGTTCTTC. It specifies CASSQVGFGEQFF.

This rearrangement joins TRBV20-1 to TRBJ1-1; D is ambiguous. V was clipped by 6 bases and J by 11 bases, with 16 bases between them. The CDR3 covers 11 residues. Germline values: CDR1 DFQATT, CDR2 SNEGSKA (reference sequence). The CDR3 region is CSALAGVWAFF. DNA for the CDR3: TGCAGTGCCTTAGCGGGAGTTTGGGCTTTCTTT.

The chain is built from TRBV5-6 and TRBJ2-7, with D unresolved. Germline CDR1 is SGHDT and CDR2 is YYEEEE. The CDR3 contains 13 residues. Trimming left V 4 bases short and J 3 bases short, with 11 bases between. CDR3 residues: CASSLPVGYEQYF. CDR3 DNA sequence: TGTGCCAGCAGCCTTCCGGTCGGCTACGAGCAGTACTTC.

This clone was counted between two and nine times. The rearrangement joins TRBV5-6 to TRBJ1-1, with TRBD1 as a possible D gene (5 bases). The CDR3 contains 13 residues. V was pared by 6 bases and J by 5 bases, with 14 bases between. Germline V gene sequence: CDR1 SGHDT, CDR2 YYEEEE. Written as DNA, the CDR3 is TGTGCCAGCACCGCGGGGGGGATAACTGAAGCTTTCTTT. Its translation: CASTAGGITEAFF. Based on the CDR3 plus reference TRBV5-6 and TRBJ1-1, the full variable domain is DAGVTQSPTHLIKTRGQQVTLRCSPKSGHDTVSWYQQALGQGPQFIFQYYEEEERQRGNFPDRFSGHQFPNYSSELNVNALLLGDSALYLCASTAGGITEAFFGQGTRLTVV.

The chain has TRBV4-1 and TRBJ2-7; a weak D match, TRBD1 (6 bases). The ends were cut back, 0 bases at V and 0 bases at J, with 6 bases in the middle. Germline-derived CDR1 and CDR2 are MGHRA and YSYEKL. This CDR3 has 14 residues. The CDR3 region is CASSQEGGSYEQYF. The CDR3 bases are TGCGCCAGCAGCCAAGAAGGGGGCTCCTACGAGCAGTACTTC.

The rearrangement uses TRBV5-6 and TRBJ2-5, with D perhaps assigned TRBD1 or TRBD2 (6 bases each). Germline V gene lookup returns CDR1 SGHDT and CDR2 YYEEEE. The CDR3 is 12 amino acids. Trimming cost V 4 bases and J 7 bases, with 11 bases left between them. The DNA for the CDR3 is TGTGCCAGCAGCCCGGGGGCCGGGACCCAGTACTTC. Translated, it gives CASSPGAGTQYF.

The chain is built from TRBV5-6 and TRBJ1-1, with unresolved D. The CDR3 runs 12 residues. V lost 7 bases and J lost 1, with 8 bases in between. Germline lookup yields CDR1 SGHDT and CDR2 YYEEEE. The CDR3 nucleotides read TGTGCCAGCCGGGCCGGGAACACTGAAGCTTTCTTT. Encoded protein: CASRAGNTEAFF.

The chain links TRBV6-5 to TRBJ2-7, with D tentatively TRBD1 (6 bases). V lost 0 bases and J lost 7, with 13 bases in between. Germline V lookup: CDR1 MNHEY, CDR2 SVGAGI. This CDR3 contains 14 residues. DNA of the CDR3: TGTGCCAGCAGTTACTCGGGGCAGGGGAGTGAGCAGTACTTC. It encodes CASSYSGQGSEQYF.

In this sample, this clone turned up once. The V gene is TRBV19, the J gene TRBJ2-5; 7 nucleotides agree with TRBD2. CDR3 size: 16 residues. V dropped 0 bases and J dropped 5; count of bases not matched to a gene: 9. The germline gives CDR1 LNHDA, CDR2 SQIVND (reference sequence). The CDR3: CASSIELRLRGETQYF. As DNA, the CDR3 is TGTGCCAGTAGTATAGAATTGAGATTGCGGGGGGAGACCCAGTACTTC.

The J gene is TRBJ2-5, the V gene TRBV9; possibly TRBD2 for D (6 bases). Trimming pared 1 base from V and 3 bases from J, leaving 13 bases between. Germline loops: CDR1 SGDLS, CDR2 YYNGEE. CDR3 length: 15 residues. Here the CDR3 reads CASSVYMTGEETQYF. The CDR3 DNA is TGTGCCAGCAGCGTATACATGACGGGGGAAGAGACCCAGTACTTC.

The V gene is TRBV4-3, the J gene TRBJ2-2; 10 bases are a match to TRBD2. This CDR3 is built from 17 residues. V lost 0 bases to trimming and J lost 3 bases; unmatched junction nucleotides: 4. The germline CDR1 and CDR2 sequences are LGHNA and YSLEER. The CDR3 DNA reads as TGCGCCAGCAGCCAAGATCCTAGCGGGGGTGACACCGGGGAGCTGTTTTTT. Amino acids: CASSQDPSGGDTGELFF.

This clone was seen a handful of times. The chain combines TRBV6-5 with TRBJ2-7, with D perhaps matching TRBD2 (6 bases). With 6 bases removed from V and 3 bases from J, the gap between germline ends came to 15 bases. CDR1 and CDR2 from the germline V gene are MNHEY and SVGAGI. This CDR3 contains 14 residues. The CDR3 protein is CASSSSGLVYEQYF. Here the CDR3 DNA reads TGTGCCAGCAGCTCTTCGGGACTGGTCTACGAGCAGTACTTC.

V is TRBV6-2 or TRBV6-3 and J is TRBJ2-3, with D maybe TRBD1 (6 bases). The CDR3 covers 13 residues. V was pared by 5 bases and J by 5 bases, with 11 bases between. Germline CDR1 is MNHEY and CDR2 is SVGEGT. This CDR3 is CASSGGWKDTQYF. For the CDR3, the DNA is TGTGCCAGCAGTGGGGGCTGGAAAGATACGCAGTATTTT.